This TCR beta chain was identified during a study of CD8 T cells in ankylosing spondylitis (dated by TCRdb to between 2016 and 2019). In the study overall: T cell receptor beta repertoires were profiled in healthy donors and ankylosing spondylitis patients so that disease-linked TCR variants could be found. The whole study cohort included 108 healthy donors and 25 ankylosing spondylitis patients. Peripheral blood samples were taken, and synovial fluid was additionally collected from ankylosing spondylitis patients. Study-level results and caveats: A CD8+ phenotype was shown by the disease-linked clones, which were found at relatively low frequencies in peripheral blood. A TCR beta motif made up of eight or nine highly homologous amino acid variants appeared to be characteristic of blood from ankylosing spondylitis patients. Some TCR beta motif variants had previously been reported in synovial fluid and blood of reactive arthritis patients, which suggested common disease-initiation mechanisms. The disease-linked clones were reported to be significantly enriched in matched synovial fluid samples from ankylosing spondylitis patients.

V lost 3 bases and J lost 7 bases; the stretch between them is 12 bases long. The CDR3 spans 13 residues, from the cysteine through the phenylalanine. The retained sequence is limited to the CDR3, 39 bases, with the frame set at the first base. Sequenced on an Illumina HiSeq 2500. TCR beta libraries were prepared by quantitative 5'-RACE with molecular barcodes. The paper's processing steps were these. A new computational method based on a probabilistic model of VDJ rearrangement was used to identify disease-linked TCR variants. TCRdb applied fastp at Q25 and MiXCR to the public reads, then kept only in-frame beta chains. When rows share a CDR3 protein, they turn into one entry using the most common DNA and genes. For this entry, the V and J calls and clone size follow TCRdb and not the study's own pipeline. A total of around 770,000 distinct CDR3 sequences appear in this sample, approximately 12% of them only once. Of the sample, under 0.6% is held by the ten largest clones.

This clonotype was found many times. Its antigen is unknown. Base qualities are not recorded, but no much larger clone differs from it by a single base. The rearrangement combines TRBV12-3 or TRBV12-4 with TRBJ1-1; the D gene identity is not certain. The receptor comes from a male donor with ankylosing spondylitis. The source material was blood, either unsorted or a sorted T cell fraction (not recorded which). The CDR3 loop reads CASSFRVRLEAFF. The nucleotide sequence reads TGTGCCAGCAGTTTTCGAGTCAGACTTGAAGCTTTCTTT.